Below are 25 T cell receptor beta chains sequenced from a single sample in a study of neurological immune-mediated disorders (dated by TCRdb to the late 2010s). The method behind the library was 5' RACE. The instrument was an Illumina HiSeq 2500. The public sequencing data were trimmed at Q25 with fastp and processed into clonotypes with MiXCR by TCRdb, which kept only in-frame beta chains. Records with the same CDR3 protein are collapsed into one entry carrying the most frequent genes and DNA. The sample table lists 50,000 to 65,000 distinct CDR3 sequences, under 5.5% of them with a count of one. Approximately 3.5% of the sample goes to the ten largest clones. The sample was PBMCs. The receptors here all came from a woman in her forties or fifties with multiple sclerosis.

This clonotype was recorded many times. This chain uses TRBV5-6 with TRBJ1-4; no clear D gene. There are 18 residues in the CDR3. Germline CDR1 is SGHDT and CDR2 is YYEEEE. V dropped 1 base and J dropped 4 bases, with 20 bases sitting between them. The CDR3 loop is CASSLRSFSWTDNEKLFF. The CDR3 DNA reads TGTGCCAGCAGCTTGCGATCCTTCTCGTGGACCGATAATGAAAAACTGTTTTTT.

This clonotype was seen ten or more times. CDR3 region: CSARDTSGGTDTQYF. CDR3 DNA: TGCAGTGCTAGAGACACTAGCGGGGGCACAGATACGCAGTATTTT. The rearrangement joins TRBV20-1 to TRBJ2-3; 10 positions agree with TRBD2. This CDR3 has 15 amino acids. V lost 0 bases to trimming and J lost 1 base; unmatched junction nucleotides: 1. Germline lookup yields CDR1 DFQATT and CDR2 SNEGSKA (reference sequence).

This clonotype came up many times. The chain carries TRBV29-1 and TRBJ1-5, with TRBD1 as a possible D gene (5 bases). CDR1 is SQVTM and CDR2 is ANQGSEA in the germline V gene. This CDR3 region has 13 residues. V dropped 4 bases and J dropped 0 bases, with 7 bases sitting between them. Here the CDR3 reads CSVGGDSNQPQHF. CDR3 in DNA: TGCAGCGTTGGAGGGGATAGCAATCAGCCCCAGCATTTT. Supplemented by reference TRBV29-1 and TRBJ1-5, the full variable domain reads SAVISQKPSRDICQRGTSLTIQCQVDSQVTMMFWYRQQPGQSLTLIATANQGSEATYESGFVIDKFPISRPNLTFSTLTVSNMSPEDSSIYLCSVGGDSNQPQHFGDGTRLSIL.

The chain recombines TRBV6-1 with TRBJ2-5, with D hard to call. Germline loops: CDR1 MNHNS, CDR2 SASEGT. V was cut by 0 bases and J by 7 bases, with 9 bases left in between. CDR3 length: 13 residues. CDR3 protein: CASSEALVGTQYF. The CDR3 nucleotides read TGTGCCAGCAGTGAAGCGCTGGTGGGGACCCAGTACTTC.

The chain uses TRBV20-1 and TRBJ1-2; 9 nucleotides agree with TRBD1. CDR3 size: 14 residues. Germline V gives CDR1 DFQATT, CDR2 SNEGSKA (reference sequence). V trimming: 4 bases; J trimming: 13 bases; junction bases outside the gene matches: 16. CDR3: CSATNSGTGPSRTF. The CDR3 region has the DNA TGCAGTGCTACCAACTCTGGGACAGGGCCCTCTCGCACCTTC.

At least ten counts were recorded for this clonotype. The V and J genes are TRBV7-6 and TRBJ2-3, with TRBD1 matching over 8 bases. Germline CDR1 reads SGHVS; CDR2 reads FNYEAQ. This CDR3 region has 18 residues. V was pared by 1 base and J by 0 bases, with 9 bases of the junction left unmatched. In DNA form, the CDR3 reads TGTGCCAGCAGCTTAGAGGGTTGGACAGGGTGGAGCACAGATACGCAGTATTTT. The encoded protein is CASSLEGWTGWSTDTQYF. Based on the CDR3 plus reference TRBV7-6 and TRBJ2-3, the full variable domain is GAGVSQSPRYKVTKRGQDVALRCDPISGHVSLYWYRQALGQGPEFLTYFNYEAQQDKSGLPNDRFSAERPEGSISTLTIQRTEQRDSAMYRCASSLEGWTGWSTDTQYFGPGTRLTVL.

Ten or more counts support this clonotype. The chain recombines TRBV5-1 with TRBJ2-1; 9 bases match TRBD1. The CDR3 has 13 residues. Germline CDR1 reads SGHRS; CDR2 reads YFSETQ. The V gene end was trimmed by 7 bases and the J gene end by 10 bases; junction bases not matched to a gene: 9. DNA for the CDR3: TGCGCCAGCTTCGGACAGGGGCAGGGCGAGCAGTTCTTC. Translation: CASFGQGQGEQFF.

This clonotype showed up many times. The chain is built from TRBV29-1 and TRBJ2-7; TRBD1 matches at 8 bases. Germline V gene sequence: CDR1 SQVTM, CDR2 ANQGSEA. The length of the CDR3 is 14 residues. J was trimmed by 3 bases and V by 1 base; bases with no gene match: 5. CDR3 residues: CSVEGQGHGYEQYF. The CDR3 bases are TGCAGCGTTGAAGGACAGGGGCACGGCTACGAGCAGTACTTC.

In its sample, this clonotype was seen many times. The V call is TRBV4-2, the J call TRBJ1-2; no clear D. V shed 0 bases and J shed 8 bases, with 10 bases lying between them. There are 13 residues in the CDR3. Germline V gives CDR1 LGHNA, CDR2 YNFKEQ. This chain's CDR3 is CASSQDGVKGYTF. The CDR3 region has the DNA TGTGCCAGCAGCCAAGACGGGGTAAAGGGCTACACCTTC.

J is TRBJ1-1 and V is TRBV20-1; D is ambiguous. Trimming removed 5 bases from V and 3 bases from J, with 10 bases in between. The CDR3 is made up of 12 amino acids. CDR1 and CDR2 from the germline V gene are DFQATT and SNEGSKA (reference sequence). The CDR3 bases are TGCAGTGCTGCCCCCTGGGACACTGAAGCTTTCTTT. This sequence encodes CSAAPWDTEAFF.

The table lists this clonotype with many counts. This chain connects TRBV7-2 to TRBJ2-7, with D possibly matching TRBD2 (6 bases). The CDR3 spans 15 residues. V was cut by 5 bases and J by 3 bases, with 17 bases left in between. Germline assignment: CDR1 SGHTA and CDR2 FQGNSA. CDR3 DNA: TGTGCCAGCAGCCCCCTTCAAGGGACTCGCTACGAGCAGTACTTC. Its translation is CASSPLQGTRYEQYF.

The chain combines TRBV20-1 with TRBJ2-3, with 8 bases matching TRBD1. The CDR3 sequence is 13 residues long. The germline CDR1 and CDR2 sequences are DFQATT and SNEGSKA (reference sequence). CDR3 protein: CSPGGGSTDTQYF. Written as DNA, the CDR3 is TGCAGCCCAGGGGGCGGTAGCACAGATACGCAGTATTTT.

This clonotype was found many times. This chain connects TRBV7-9 to TRBJ1-1; the D is unclear. CDR1 SEHNR and CDR2 FQNEAQ come from the germline V gene (reference sequence). The V and J ends lost 2 bases and 6 bases respectively, with 10 bases between them. The CDR3 totals 13 residues. The CDR3 nucleotides read TGTGCCAGCAGCTTAAGGCAACAGTCTGAAGCTTTCTTT. Protein product: CASSLRQQSEAFF.

This clonotype was detected many times. CDR3 sequence: CSAREPGQGYEQYV. As DNA, the CDR3 is TGCAGTGCTAGAGAGCCAGGACAGGGCTACGAGCAGTACGTC. The gene calls are TRBV20-1 and TRBJ2-7, with 8 positions matching TRBD1. Per germline, CDR1 DFQATT and CDR2 SNEGSKA (reference sequence). J lost 3 bases, V lost 0 bases, and 4 bases had no gene match. The length of the CDR3 is 14 residues.

This rearrangement joins TRBV11-3 to TRBJ2-5, with 7 bases identical to TRBD1. Trimming took 9 bases from V and 3 from J; bases not matched to a gene: 7. CDR1 and CDR2 (germline): SGHNT, YENEEA. The CDR3 extends over 13 amino acids. CDR3 coding DNA: TGTGCCAGTCGTCGAGGGGGCAAAGAGACCCAGTACTTC. The encoded protein is CASRRGGKETQYF.

Many counts were recorded for this clonotype. The chain combines TRBV5-1 with TRBJ2-7, with D perhaps being TRBD1 or TRBD2 (6 bases each). The CDR3 is 13 amino acids. The germline gives CDR1 SGHRS, CDR2 YFSETQ. Trimming took 4 bases from V and 2 from J, leaving 10 bases between them. CDR3 coding DNA: TGCGCCAGCAGCCCGGAGGGGGCCTACGAGCAGTACTTC. Amino acid sequence: CASSPEGAYEQYF.

This sequence joins TRBV5-1 and TRBJ1-2; the D is unclear. The CDR3 loop spans 14 amino acids. With 0 bases removed from V and 2 bases from J, the gap between germline ends came to 8 bases. Per the germline V gene, CDR1 is SGHRS and CDR2 is YFSETQ. The CDR3, as DNA: TGCGCCAGCAGCTTGGACCCCAACAACTATGGCTACACCTTC. It yields the protein CASSLDPNNYGYTF.

This clonotype was counted ten times or more. The chain uses TRBV7-8 and TRBJ2-3; tentatively, D is TRBD1 (6 bases). V was shortened by 2 bases and J by 2 bases, with 17 bases between the two germline ends. This CDR3 region has 17 residues. Germline V gene sequence: CDR1 SGHVS, CDR2 FQNEAQ. As DNA, the CDR3 is TGTGCCAGCAGCTTATTCACGGGACAAGCAATCACAGATACGCAGTATTTT. Encoded protein: CASSLFTGQAITDTQYF.

This clonotype was picked up many times. V gene TRBV20-1 combines with J gene TRBJ2-3; 7 positions match TRBD2. Germline V gives CDR1 DFQATT, CDR2 SNEGSKA (reference sequence). The CDR3 contains 16 residues. Trimming cost V 3 bases and J 3 bases; bases outside gene matches: 12. This CDR3 is CSASTTASGTTDTQYF. CDR3 coding DNA: TGCAGTGCTAGTACGACGGCTAGCGGTACGACAGATACGCAGTATTTT.

The gene calls are TRBV2 and TRBJ1-5; D is perhaps TRBD1 (6 bases). Germline lookup yields CDR1 SNHLY and CDR2 FYNNEI. This CDR3 spans 12 amino acids. The V gene lost 6 bases and the J gene lost 4 bases, with 7 bases spanning the gap. CDR3 nucleotides: TGTGCCAGCAGGGACAGAAATCAGCCCCAGCATTTT. Protein: CASRDRNQPQHF. Together with reference TRBV2 and TRBJ1-5, the CDR3 gives the full variable domain: EPEVTQTPSHQVTQMGQEVILRCVPISNHLYFYWYRQILGQKVEFLVSFYNNEISEKSEIFDDQFSVERPDGSNFTLKIRSTKLEDSAMYFCASRDRNQPQHFGDGTRLSIL.

This clonotype was found many times. This rearrangement joins TRBV29-1 to TRBJ2-7; TRBD2 might be the D (6 bases). CDR1 and CDR2 from the germline V gene are SQVTM and ANQGSEA. This CDR3 is 13 amino acids long. Deletions cut 3 bases from V and 3 bases from J, with 12 bases between. CDR3 DNA: TGCAGCGTTGAGCTCGTCGGGAGCTACGAGCAGTACTTC. It translates to CSVELVGSYEQYF.

Of note for this clonotype: A much larger clone lies a single base off, so this may be a read error. The CDR3 DNA follows: TGCAGTGCTAGAGTGTCCAGGGGAACCTACAATGAGCAGTTCTTC. It encodes CSARVSRGTYNEQFF. This chain connects TRBV20-1 to TRBJ2-1, with D perhaps TRBD1 (6 bases). Trimming removed 1 base at V and 2 bases at J, with 12 bases between. This CDR3 comprises 15 residues. Germline CDR1 and CDR2: DFQATT and SNEGSKA (reference sequence).

A remark on this clonotype: A much larger clone is a single base away; this may be a read error. This rearrangement joins TRBV12-3 or TRBV12-4 to TRBJ1-1; D not certain. The CDR3 is made up of 12 amino acids. V gave up 4 bases and J gave up 1 base, with 4 bases separating them. CDR3 coding DNA: TGTGCCAGCAGTTGGGAGAACACTGAAGCTTTCTTT. This codes for CASSWENTEAFF.

This clonotype was observed many times. The chain employs TRBV7-2 and TRBJ2-5; 7 positions match TRBD2. J gave up 4 bases and V 1 base, and 6 bases lay outside the gene matches. The CDR3 length is 15 residues. CDR1 is SGHTA and CDR2 is FQGNSA in the germline V gene. The CDR3 region has the DNA TGTGCCAGCAGCTTAGATCCGGGAGGAAGAGAGACCCAGTACTTC. The encoded protein is CASSLDPGGRETQYF.

This clonotype was recorded at least ten times. This chain joins TRBV5-5 and TRBJ2-3; 7 bases are shared with TRBD1. Trimming took 4 bases from V and 5 from J; bases not matched to a gene: 7. The CDR3 extends over 14 amino acids. Germline loops: CDR1 SGHKS, CDR2 YYEKEE (reference sequence). CDR3 loop: CASSADRDVDTQYF. The DNA of the CDR3 is TGTGCCAGCAGCGCTGACAGGGACGTAGATACGCAGTATTTT.